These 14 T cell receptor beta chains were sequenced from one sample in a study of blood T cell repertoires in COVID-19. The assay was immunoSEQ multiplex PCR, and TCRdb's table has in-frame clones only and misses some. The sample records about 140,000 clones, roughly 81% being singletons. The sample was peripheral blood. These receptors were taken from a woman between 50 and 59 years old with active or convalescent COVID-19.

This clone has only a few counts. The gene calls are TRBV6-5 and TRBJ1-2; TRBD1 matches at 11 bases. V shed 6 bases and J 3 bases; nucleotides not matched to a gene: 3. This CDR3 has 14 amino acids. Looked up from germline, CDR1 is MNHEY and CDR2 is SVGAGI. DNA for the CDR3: TGTGCCAGCAGCGAGGGACAGGGGGACTATGGCTACACCTTC. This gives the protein CASSEGQGDYGYTF.

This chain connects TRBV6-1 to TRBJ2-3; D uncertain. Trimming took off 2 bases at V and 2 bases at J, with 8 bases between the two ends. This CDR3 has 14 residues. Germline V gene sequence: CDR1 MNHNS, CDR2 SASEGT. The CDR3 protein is CASSELSLTDTQYF. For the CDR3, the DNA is TGTGCCAGCAGTGAACTATCCCTCACAGATACGCAGTATTTT.

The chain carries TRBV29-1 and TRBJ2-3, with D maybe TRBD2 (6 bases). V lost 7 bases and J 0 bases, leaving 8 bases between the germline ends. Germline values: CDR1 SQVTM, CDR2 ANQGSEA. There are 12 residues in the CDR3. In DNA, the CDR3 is TGCAGCGGCGGGGCTAGCACAGATACGCAGTATTTT. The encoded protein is CSGGASTDTQYF.

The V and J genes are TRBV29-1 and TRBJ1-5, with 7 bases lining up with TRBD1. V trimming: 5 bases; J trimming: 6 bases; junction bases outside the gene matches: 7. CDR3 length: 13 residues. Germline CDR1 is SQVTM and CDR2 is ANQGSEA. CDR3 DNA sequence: TGCAGCGTTTCGACAGGGCTAGGTCAGCCCCAGCATTTT. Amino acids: CSVSTGLGQPQHF.

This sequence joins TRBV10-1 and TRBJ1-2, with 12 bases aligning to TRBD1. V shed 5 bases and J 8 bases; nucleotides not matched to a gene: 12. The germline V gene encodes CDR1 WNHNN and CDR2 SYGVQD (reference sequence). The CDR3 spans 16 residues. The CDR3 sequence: CASSHDRDRGRWGYTF. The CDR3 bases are TGCGCCAGCAGTCACGACCGGGACAGGGGGCGTTGGGGCTACACCTTC.

The CDR3 sequence: CASSFTGSLEQYF. Written as DNA, the CDR3 is TGTGCCAGCAGCTTCACGGGGTCTTTAGAGCAGTACTTC. The chain couples TRBV5-4 to TRBJ2-7; a weak D match, TRBD2 (5 bases). CDR3 length: 13 amino acids. Between the trimmed V and J ends, which lost 2 bases and 7 bases, there was a span of 13 bases. CDR1 SGHNT and CDR2 YYREEE come from the germline V gene (reference sequence).

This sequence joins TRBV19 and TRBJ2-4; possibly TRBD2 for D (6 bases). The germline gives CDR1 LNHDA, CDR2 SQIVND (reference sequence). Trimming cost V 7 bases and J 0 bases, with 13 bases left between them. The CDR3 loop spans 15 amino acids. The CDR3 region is CASTAGGRAKNIQYF. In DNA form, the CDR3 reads TGTGCCAGTACCGCTGGGGGGAGAGCCAAAAACATTCAGTACTTC.

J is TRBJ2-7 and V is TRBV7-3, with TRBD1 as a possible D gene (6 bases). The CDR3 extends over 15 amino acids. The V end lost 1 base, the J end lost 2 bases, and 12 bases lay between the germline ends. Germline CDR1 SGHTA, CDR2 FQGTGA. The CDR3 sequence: CASSLIGGGTYEQYF. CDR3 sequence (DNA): TGTGCCAGCAGCTTAATTGGGGGCGGAACCTACGAGCAGTACTTC.

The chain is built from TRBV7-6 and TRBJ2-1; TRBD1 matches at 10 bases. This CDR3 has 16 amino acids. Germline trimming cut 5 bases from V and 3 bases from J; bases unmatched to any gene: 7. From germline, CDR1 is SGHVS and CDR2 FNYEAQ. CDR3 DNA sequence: TGTGCCAGCAGCGACCCCGGGACAGGGGTCTACAATGAGCAGTTCTTC. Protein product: CASSDPGTGVYNEQFF.

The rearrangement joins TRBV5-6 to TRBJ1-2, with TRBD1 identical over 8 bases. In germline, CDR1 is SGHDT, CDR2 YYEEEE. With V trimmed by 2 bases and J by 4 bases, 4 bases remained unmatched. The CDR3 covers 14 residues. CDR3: CASSLTDRAYGYTF. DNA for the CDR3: TGTGCCAGCAGCTTAACGGACAGGGCCTATGGCTACACCTTC.

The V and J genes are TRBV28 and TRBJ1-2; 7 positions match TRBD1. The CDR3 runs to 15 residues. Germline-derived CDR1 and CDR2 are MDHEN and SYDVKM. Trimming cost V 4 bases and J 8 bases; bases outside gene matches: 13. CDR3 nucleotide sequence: TGTGCCAGCAGTTCAGCGACAGGGTATTCAGGCGGCTACACCTTC. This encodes CASSSATGYSGGYTF.

Here the CDR3 DNA reads TGTGCCAGCAGCGAAGCTGGGCTAGCGTTGACAGATACGCAGTATTTT. Translated: CASSEAGLALTDTQYF. The V and J genes are TRBV3-1 (or the pseudogene TRBV3-2) and TRBJ2-3, with a weak D call TRBD2 (6 bases). Trimming removed 5 bases at V and 3 bases at J, with 18 bases between. This CDR3 contains 16 residues. Looked up from germline, CDR1 is LGHDT and CDR2 is YNNKEL (reference sequence).

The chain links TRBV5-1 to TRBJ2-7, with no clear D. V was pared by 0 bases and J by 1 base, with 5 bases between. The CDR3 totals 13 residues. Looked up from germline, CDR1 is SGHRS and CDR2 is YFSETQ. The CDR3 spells CASSLAGSYEQYF. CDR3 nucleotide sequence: TGCGCCAGCAGCTTGGCCGGTTCCTACGAGCAGTACTTC.

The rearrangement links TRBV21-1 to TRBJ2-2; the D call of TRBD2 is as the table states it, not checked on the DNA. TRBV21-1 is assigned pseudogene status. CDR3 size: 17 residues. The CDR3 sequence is CASSKGVRLADTGELFF. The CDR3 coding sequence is TGTGCCAGCAGCAAAGGTGTGAGACTAGCGGACACCGGGGAGCTGTTTTTT.